This is a list of T cell receptor beta chains from one sample in a study of shared clonotypes between healthy human individuals. Method: immunoSEQ multiplex PCR; TCRdb's copy keeps in-frame clones and lacks some. The data hold over a million clones, with approximately 70% observed a single time. Sequenced: memory CD4+ T cells sorted from blood. All receptors come from a man aged 18 to 29 in good health. The CDR3 runs from the conserved cysteine through the conserved F or W. The D gene is left open where the match is weak. Only part of the rows carry a size: once, few, many, or a class if the clone is expanded.

>NA|TRBV10-2|TRBJ1-5|NA
CASSRGDQPQHF
TGCGCCAGCAGTAGGGGCGATCAGCCCCAGCATTTT
>NA|TRBV7-8|TRBJ2-1|TRBD2
CASSRFGLAGALSSYNEQFF
TGTGCCAGCAGCCGATTCGGACTAGCGGGGGCCTTATCCTCCTACAATGAGCAGTTCTTC
>NA|TRBV7-3|TRBJ2-7|TRBD2
CASSAGGHSLEQYF
TGTGCCAGCAGCGCGGGGGGACACTCGCTCGAGCAGTACTTC
>few|TRBV7-2|TRBJ1-2|NA
CASSPDGQNYGYTF
TGTGCCAGCAGCCCGGACGGACAGAACTATGGCTACACCTTC
>NA|TRBV9|TRBJ1-6|NA
CASKMEERGKSPLHF
TGTGCCAGCAAGATGGAAGAGAGGGGAAAATCACCCCTCCACTTT
>NA|TRBV6-1|TRBJ2-3|TRBD2
CASRSGGGTDTQYF
TGTGCCAGCAGGAGCGGGGGGGGCACAGATACGCAGTATTTT
>NA|TRBV30|TRBJ1-4|NA
CAWGGIRNEKLFF
TGTGCCTGGGGGGGGATCCGGAATGAAAAACTGTTTTTT
>NA|TRBV5-1|TRBJ1-4|TRBD1
CASSRQGGTNEKLFF
TGCGCCAGCAGCCGACAGGGGGGGACTAATGAAAAACTGTTTTTT
>once|TRBV18|TRBJ1-1|NA
CASSTAANTEAFF
TGTGCCAGCTCCACAGCAGCGAACACTGAAGCTTTCTTT
>NA|TRBV11-2|TRBJ1-4|NA
CASKGLHEKLFF
TGTGCCAGCAAAGGCCTCCATGAAAAACTGTTTTTT
>NA|TRBV7-3|TRBJ2-3|TRBD1
CASIFWDSSWYF
TGTGCCAGCATCTTCTGGGACAGTTCGTGGTATTTT
>NA|TRBV19|TRBJ2-5|NA
CASNDGVRETQYF
TGTGCCAGTAACGACGGGGTTCGGGAGACCCAGTACTTC
>NA|TRBV27|TRBJ2-1|TRBD2
CASALAGGLYNEQFF
TGTGCCAGCGCCCTGGCGGGGGGGCTCTACAATGAGCAGTTCTTC
>NA|TRBV11-2|TRBJ2-1|NA
CASSLTGIMGNEQFF
TGTGCCAGCAGCTTAACCGGGATTATGGGCAATGAGCAGTTCTTC
>NA|TRBV5-1|TRBJ2-2|NA
CASSLNQVLAGELFF
TGCGCCAGCAGCTTGAATCAAGTTTTGGCCGGGGAGCTGTTTTTT
>once|TRBV18|TRBJ2-3|TRBD1
CASSDRGLETDTQYF
TGTGCCAGCTCAGACAGGGGGCTAGAAACAGATACGCAGTATTTT
>NA|TRBV6-5|TRBJ1-2|NA
CASGLTDYGYTF
TGTGCCAGCGGATTGACGGACTATGGCTACACCTTC
>NA|TRBV2|TRBJ2-7|TRBD2
CASSEGRTSGGSTYEQYF
TGTGCCAGCAGTGAGGGCAGGACTAGCGGGGGATCAACCTACGAGCAGTACTTC
>NA|TRBV27|TRBJ1-6|NA
CASSSDESYNSPLHF
TGTGCCAGCAGTTCTGATGAGTCCTATAATTCACCCCTCCACTTT
>few|TRBV27|TRBJ1-2|NA
CASGVLNYGYTF
TGTGCCAGCGGGGTCCTTAACTATGGCTACACCTTC
>NA|TRBV6-5|TRBJ1-3|NA
CASRTLSGNTIYF
TGTGCCAGCAGAACACTAAGCGGAAACACCATATATTTT
>NA|TRBV6-1|TRBJ1-3|NA
CASSELTVPSGNTIYF
TGTGCCAGCAGTGAATTGACAGTCCCCTCTGGAAACACCATATATTTT
>NA|TRBV11-2|TRBJ2-5|NA
CASSLDGAAQETQYF
TGTGCCAGCAGCTTAGATGGGGCGGCCCAAGAGACCCAGTACTTC
>NA|TRBV6-6|TRBJ2-1|NA
CASSYSTQGGNEQFF
TGTGCCAGCAGTTACTCGACACAGGGAGGCAATGAGCAGTTCTTC
>few|TRBV5-1|TRBJ1-1|TRBD1
CASSVGTVNMNTEAFF
TGCGCCAGCAGCGTCGGGACAGTTAACATGAACACTGAAGCTTTCTTT
>NA|TRBV30|TRBJ2-2|NA
CAWRWGTGELFF
TGTGCCTGGAGGTGGGGCACCGGGGAGCTGTTTTTT
>few|TRBV10-3|TRBJ2-1|NA
CAISEGGLTYNEQFF
TGTGCCATCAGTGAGGGGGGCCTTACCTACAATGAGCAGTTCTTC
>many|TRBV6-5|TRBJ2-1|TRBD1
CASRDRYNEQFF
TGTGCCAGCAGGGACAGGTATAATGAGCAGTTCTTC
>NA|TRBV30|TRBJ2-6|NA
CAWSGSGANVLTF
TGTGCCTGGAGCGGCTCTGGGGCCAACGTCCTGACTTTC
>NA|TRBV2|TRBJ2-7|NA
CASQGSHEQYF
TGTGCCAGCCAGGGGAGCCACGAGCAGTACTTC
>NA|TRBV5-6|TRBJ2-3|TRBD1
CASSLGTGEDTQYF
TGTGCCAGCAGCCTAGGGACAGGGGAAGATACGCAGTATTTT
>few|TRBV28|TRBJ1-1|NA
CASNTGNLEAFF
TGTGCCAGTAACACAGGGAACCTTGAAGCTTTCTTT
>NA|TRBV27|TRBJ2-7|TRBD2
CASSLAGGPREQYF
TGTGCCAGCAGTTTAGCGGGAGGGCCGCGGGAGCAGTACTTC
>NA|TRBV19|TRBJ1-3|NA
CASSPTWGGSGNTIYF
TGTGCCAGTAGTCCAACCTGGGGGGGAAGTGGAAACACCATATATTTT
>NA|TRBV5-1|TRBJ2-3|TRBD1
CASSFNRGRDTQYF
TGCGCCAGCAGCTTTAACAGGGGGAGGGATACGCAGTATTTT
>NA|TRBV18|TRBJ1-4|NA
CASSPSNEKLFF
TGTGCCAGCTCACCCTCAAATGAAAAACTGTTTTTT
>few|TRBV11-2|TRBJ1-2|NA
CASSSSGAVGSYGYTF
TGTGCCAGCAGCTCCTCGGGGGCGGTTGGAAGCTATGGCTACACCTTC
>NA|TRBV19|TRBJ1-2|NA
CASREGSIRGSSGYTF
TGTGCCAGTAGAGAGGGCAGCATAAGGGGCTCAAGTGGCTACACCTTC
>NA|TRBV2|TRBJ1-6|TRBD1
CASSDRGQNSPLHF
TGTGCCAGCAGTGACAGGGGGCAAAATTCACCCCTCCACTTT
>once|TRBV7-9|TRBJ1-1|TRBD1
CASRGQGNTEAFF
TGTGCCAGCAGGGGACAGGGCAACACTGAAGCTTTCTTT
>NA|TRBV29-1|TRBJ1-2|NA
CSGPGPRGYTF
TGCAGCGGGCCGGGGCCAAGGGGCTACACCTTC
>NA|TRBV6-4|TRBJ1-5|NA
CASSGGKVVQPQHF
TGTGCCAGCAGTGGTGGGAAGGTGGTTCAGCCCCAGCATTTT
>NA|TRBV30|TRBJ1-2|NA
CAWARDLGDYGYTF
TGTGCCTGGGCCAGGGACCTCGGAGACTATGGCTACACCTTC
>many|TRBV6-5|TRBJ2-7|NA
CASSPNRLTDYEQYF
TGTGCCAGCAGCCCCAACCGACTTACGGACTACGAGCAGTACTTC
>NA|TRBV5-6|TRBJ2-3|NA
CASSLRGGSTDTQYF
TGTGCCAGCAGCTTGAGAGGGGGGAGCACAGATACGCAGTATTTT
>few|TRBV18|TRBJ2-7|TRBD2
CASSPRVGGLAEDYEQYF
TGTGCCAGCTCACCACGGGTCGGGGGACTAGCGGAGGACTACGAGCAGTACTTC
>once|TRBV5-4|TRBJ1-2|TRBD1
CASSRDRGGGYTF
TGTGCCAGCAGCCGGGACAGGGGCGGAGGCTACACCTTC
>NA|TRBV27|TRBJ2-7|TRBD2
CATWASGNYEQYF
TGTGCCACCTGGGCTAGCGGGAACTACGAGCAGTACTTC
>NA|TRBV30|TRBJ2-7|NA
CAWSVQAGTYEQYF
TGTGCCTGGAGTGTACAAGCCGGAACCTACGAGCAGTACTTC
>NA|TRBV5-1|TRBJ2-7|TRBD1
CASSATGGSYEQYF
TGCGCCAGCAGTGCGACAGGGGGTAGCTACGAGCAGTACTTC